What follows are 13 T cell receptor beta chains derived from one specimen sequenced in a study of cytomegalovirus exposure and HLA in healthy donors. Amplification used 60 Vbeta primers and 13 Jbeta primers. Sequencing was performed with immunoSEQ multiplex PCR; in TCRdb, only in-frame clones are kept and a portion is missing. The sample holds 150,000 to 200,000 clones, approximately 86% seen once. The sequenced material came from PBMCs. These receptors originate from a woman between 18 and 30 years old in good health and CMV-seronegative.

CDR3 in DNA: TGTGCCAGCAGCTTACCAGCGGGAGCCACAGATACGCAGTATTTT. This gives the protein CASSLPAGATDTQYF. The gene calls are TRBV5-4 and TRBJ2-3, with TRBD2 matching over 8 bases. CDR1 and CDR2 (germline): SGHNT, YYREEE (reference sequence). Trimming removed 2 bases from V and 2 bases from J; junction bases left unmatched: 4. This CDR3 is built from 15 residues.

The rearrangement uses TRBV5-4 and TRBJ1-6; TRBD1 aligns across 9 bases. This CDR3 region has 15 residues. V was clipped by 3 bases and J by 7 bases; unmatched bases: 5. CDR1 and CDR2 (germline): SGHNT, YYREEE (reference sequence). The CDR3 DNA is TGTGCCAGCAGCTCGGGACAGGGATACAATTCACCCCTCCACTTT. Encoded protein: CASSSGQGYNSPLHF.

The chain links TRBV19 to TRBJ2-3; D gene uncertain. Trimming cost V 3 bases and J 4 bases, with 14 bases left between them. This CDR3 spans 15 amino acids. In germline, CDR1 is LNHDA, CDR2 SQIVND (reference sequence). The CDR3 coding sequence is TGTGCCAGTAGTATGGTAGAGGTGCACGCAGATACGCAGTATTTT. Translation gives CASSMVEVHADTQYF.

The rearrangement joins TRBV6-4 to TRBJ2-2; TRBD1 matches at 9 bases. This CDR3 is built from 16 residues. In germline, CDR1 is MRHNA, CDR2 SNTAGT. Losses at the gene ends were 5 bases for V and 6 bases for J; bases not matched to a gene: 10. CDR3 sequence (DNA): TGTGCCAGCAGTTCCACTCCGGGACAGGGCCCCGGGGAGCTGTTTTTT. This encodes CASSSTPGQGPGELFF.

The gene calls are TRBV6-1 and TRBJ1-4; no reliable D call. The CDR3 spans 15 residues. CDR1 is MNHNS, CDR2 SASEGT, per germline. Trimming stripped 4 bases from V and 0 bases from J, with 9 bases between. The CDR3 reads CASSVTGTTNEKLFF. The CDR3 nucleotides read TGTGCCAGCAGTGTAACCGGGACAACTAATGAAAAACTGTTTTTT.

V and J are TRBV19 and TRBJ2-7; 7 bases match TRBD2. The CDR3 loop spans 13 amino acids. V shed 8 bases and J 3 bases; nucleotides not matched to a gene: 7. Germline CDR1 reads LNHDA; CDR2 reads SQIVND (reference sequence). CDR3 sequence: CASSLGGGYEQYF. Here the CDR3 DNA reads TGTGCCAGTTCCCTCGGCGGGGGCTACGAGCAGTACTTC.

This chain links TRBV9 with TRBJ2-7, with D perhaps matching TRBD2 (5 bases). CDR1 and CDR2 (germline): SGDLS, YYNGEE. The CDR3 spans 15 residues. The germline V and J ends were trimmed by 2 bases and 0 bases, with 12 bases remaining between them. The chain's CDR3 is CASSVRGSSSYEQYF. CDR3 nucleotide sequence: TGTGCCAGCAGCGTCCGCGGGTCGAGCTCCTACGAGCAGTACTTC.

The chain is built from TRBV7-9 and TRBJ2-2; the D is unclear. This CDR3 is 13 amino acids long. Per the germline V gene, CDR1 is SEHNR and CDR2 is FQNEAQ (reference sequence). The V gene lost 2 bases and the J gene lost 5 bases, with 6 bases spanning the gap. CDR3 amino acids: CASSLQATGELFF. The DNA for the CDR3 is TGTGCCAGCAGCTTACAGGCAACCGGGGAGCTGTTTTTT.

The chain has TRBV7-2 and TRBJ1-2; D is undetermined. Looked up from germline, CDR1 is SGHTA and CDR2 is FQGNSA. The CDR3 is made up of 16 amino acids. V was clipped by 2 bases and J by 0 bases, with 13 bases between them. CDR3: CASSLSRTLANYGYTF. The CDR3 coding sequence is TGTGCCAGCAGCTTAAGTCGAACCCTAGCTAACTATGGCTACACCTTC.

The J gene is TRBJ1-5, the V gene TRBV9, with unresolved D. The germline V gene encodes CDR1 SGDLS and CDR2 YYNGEE. The CDR3 is made up of 13 amino acids. The V gene lost 0 bases and the J gene lost 6 bases, with 7 bases spanning the gap. The CDR3 loop is CASSVANGQPQHF. In DNA, the CDR3 is TGTGCCAGCAGCGTAGCAAACGGTCAGCCCCAGCATTTT.

As DNA, the CDR3 is TGTGCCAGCAGCCAATCCCCCGGGACCCAGTACTTC. Translating it yields CASSQSPGTQYF. V is TRBV27 and J is TRBJ2-5; no clear D. Germline loops: CDR1 MNHEY, CDR2 SMNVEV (reference sequence). CDR3 length equals 12 residues. V was trimmed by 6 bases and J by 7 bases, leaving 12 bases between them.

The rearrangement uses TRBV30 and TRBJ2-7, with a weak D call TRBD2 (5 bases). Trimming left V 2 bases short and J 6 bases short, with 11 bases between. In germline, CDR1 is GTSNPN, CDR2 SVGIG (reference sequence). This CDR3 is built from 12 residues. In DNA form, the CDR3 reads TGTGCCTGGAGTCGATCGGGGAGCGAGCAGTACTTC. The encoded protein is CAWSRSGSEQYF.

This rearrangement joins TRBV27 to TRBJ1-2, with 8 bases matching TRBD1. Germline CDR1 and CDR2: MNHEY and SMNVEV (reference sequence). The CDR3 consists of 14 residues. J gave up 6 bases and V 5 bases, and 8 bases lay outside the gene matches. CDR3 amino acids: CASSQGARSHGYTF. CDR3 sequence (DNA): TGTGCCAGCAGTCAGGGGGCGCGGTCCCATGGCTACACCTTC.